What follows describes a single T cell receptor (beta chain). This sample stems from a study of T cell changes during pregnancy in multiple sclerosis. CDR1 SGHAT and CDR2 FQDESV come from the germline V gene (reference sequence). The CDR3 spans 12 residues. V was pared by 5 bases and J by 6 bases, with 7 bases between. The protocol was immunoSEQ multiplex PCR, while the TCRdb copy is restricted to in-frame clones and leaves out a portion. Among about 51,000 clones, 94% were seen once, and the ten largest hold less than 0.65%. J is TRBJ2-2 and V is TRBV11-1; weak D call: TRBD2 (6 bases). Sequencing used CD4+ T cells from peripheral blood mononuclear cells, obtained in the second trimester of pregnancy. The source of this sequence is a female donor with multiple sclerosis, enrolled in a pregnancy study. The CDR3, as DNA: TGTGCCAGCAGCGCGGGGCCCGGGGAGCTGTTTTTT. It is translated as CASSAGPGELFF.